Following are 25 T cell receptor beta chains from one sample sequenced in a study of metastatic and nonmetastatic thyroid tumors (TCRdb year 2020). Receptors were amplified or captured by PCR. Sequenced on an Illumina HiSeq 4000. Using fastp trimming at Q25 and MiXCR clonotype assembly, TCRdb reanalyzed the public sequencing data and kept in-frame beta chains. A total of about 15,000 clones appear in this sample, around 3.8% of them only once. Less than 25% of the sample goes to the ten largest clones. None of the patients had been given any treatment before thyroid surgery. Sequencing was performed on tumor tissue. These receptors were taken from a female donor with papillary thyroid cancer or a benign thyroid nodule (not recorded which). Some clones in this sample may be carry-over from other donors' samples.

In this sample, this clone is medium-sized (0.01 to 0.1%). V and J are TRBV6-1 and TRBJ2-5; tentatively, D is TRBD2 (5 bases). From germline, CDR1 is MNHNS and CDR2 SASEGT. V was trimmed by 7 bases and J by 2 bases, leaving 17 bases between them. The length of the CDR3 is 15 residues. The CDR3 DNA is TGTGCCAGCACTAGGATTCGGGGAGCGCAAGAGACCCAGTACTTC. The encoded protein is CASTRIRGAQETQYF.

This sequence joins TRBV28 and TRBJ1-5; D is perhaps TRBD1 (6 bases). The CDR3 has 14 residues. V was cut by 6 bases and J by 1 base, with 10 bases left in between. The germline gives CDR1 MDHEN, CDR2 SYDVKM. DNA of the CDR3: TGTGCCAGCAGCAAAGACAGGAGCAATCAGCCCCAGCATTTT. Protein product: CASSKDRSNQPQHF. Drawing the rest from reference TRBV28 and TRBJ1-5, the complete variable domain is DVKVTQSSRYLVKRTGEKVFLECVQDMDHENMFWYRQDPGLGLRLIYFSYDVKMKEKGDIPEGYSVSREKKERFSLILESASTNQTSMYLCASSKDRSNQPQHFGDGTRLSIL.

Sample share makes this clone large. Other DNA sequences in the same sample also yield this CDR3. J is TRBJ2-7 and V is TRBV28, with 8 positions matching TRBD1. CDR1 is MDHEN, CDR2 SYDVKM, per germline. The CDR3 length is 15 residues. V lost 4 bases to trimming and J lost 5 bases; unmatched junction nucleotides: 10. CDR3 sequence (DNA): TGTGCCAGCAGTTCGGACAGGGAGGCGGCTGACGAGCAGTACTTC. Protein product: CASSSDREAADEQYF.

The chain links TRBV28 to TRBJ1-1; D not resolved. The CDR3 consists of 13 residues. The ends were cut back, 6 bases at V and 1 base at J, with 9 bases in the middle. CDR1 is MDHEN, CDR2 SYDVKM, per germline. CDR3 loop: CASRREGNTEAFF. CDR3 nucleotide sequence: TGTGCCAGCAGGAGAGAGGGGAACACTGAAGCTTTCTTT.

This clone appeared many times. This sample also contains other DNA sequences that code for the same CDR3. The chain has TRBV20-1 and TRBJ2-4; the D call may be TRBD1 or TRBD2 (5 bases each). The V end lost 3 bases, the J end lost 5 bases, and 11 bases lay between the germline ends. This CDR3 contains 13 residues. The germline gives CDR1 DFQATT, CDR2 SNEGSKA (reference sequence). CDR3 DNA: TGCAGTGCTAGGGGGGATGGGGAAAACATTCAGTACTTC. Amino acid sequence: CSARGDGENIQYF.

The sample holds a few counts of this clone. One junction end disagrees with the germline gene, perhaps due to a read error. The chain carries TRBV15 and TRBJ2-3, with 9 positions matching TRBD2. The germline V gene encodes CDR1 LNHNV and CDR2 YYDKDF (reference sequence). This CDR3 has 13 amino acids. The CDR3 nucleotides read TGTGCCACCCGGCGGGAGGGCACAAATACGCAGTATTTT. The encoded protein is CATRREGTNTQYF.

The chain combines TRBV29-1 with TRBJ2-7; D gene uncertain. The CDR3 totals 12 residues. Trimming removed 6 bases from V and 2 bases from J, with 11 bases in between. Germline values: CDR1 SQVTM, CDR2 ANQGSEA. In nucleotides, the CDR3 is TGCAGCGTAAGAGGAGTCGCCTACGAGCAGTACTTC. Protein product: CSVRGVAYEQYF.

This clone was seen only a few times. The junction departs from germline at one end; a sequencing error may be responsible. The genes are TRBV20-1 and TRBJ1-1; the D gene is possibly TRBD1 (6 bases). Looked up from germline, CDR1 is DFQATT and CDR2 is SNEGSKA (reference sequence). The CDR3 length is 14 residues. CDR3 sequence: CSAPVGGANSEAFF. CDR3 coding DNA: TGCAGTGCTCCTGTCGGGGGGGCGAACAGTGAAGCTTTCTTT.

The chain joins TRBV28 to TRBJ1-5; no clear D gene. V lost 2 bases, J lost 5 bases, and 10 bases lay in between. The CDR3 consists of 14 residues. Germline assignment: CDR1 MDHEN and CDR2 SYDVKM. This CDR3 is CASSLGFYHQPQHF. The CDR3 region has the DNA TGTGCCAGCAGTTTAGGCTTTTATCATCAGCCCCAGCATTTT.

The chain links TRBV9 to TRBJ2-3; D is perhaps TRBD2 (5 bases). Germline V gene data show CDR1 as SGDLS and CDR2 as YYNGEE. The CDR3 runs 16 residues. The V and J ends lost 3 bases and 2 bases respectively, with 16 bases between them. The CDR3 nucleotides read TGTGCCAGCAGCGCACTAGAGGCCATTGCCACAGATACGCAGTATTTT. This sequence encodes CASSALEAIATDTQYF.

There are a few counts of this clone. This chain links TRBV2 with TRBJ2-7, with D hard to call. V gave up 10 bases and J gave up 3 bases, with 10 bases separating them. The CDR3 has 11 residues. From germline, CDR1 is SNHLY and CDR2 FYNNEI. This CDR3 is CATNKDYEQYF. The CDR3 DNA sequence: TGTGCCACGAATAAAGACTACGAGCAGTACTTC.

The V call is TRBV2, the J call TRBJ2-1, with TRBD2 identical over 7 bases. This CDR3 has 14 amino acids. Per the germline V gene, CDR1 is SNHLY and CDR2 is FYNNEI. With V trimmed by 4 bases and J by 4 bases, 4 bases remained unmatched. CDR3 nucleotides: TGTGCCAGCAGTGGACTAGCCGATTACAATGAGCAGTTCTTC. It is translated as CASSGLADYNEQFF.

This clone was detected only a few times. The germline gene is not matched at one end of the junction; a read error may be the cause. The chain carries TRBV7-7 and TRBJ2-1; a weak D match, TRBD2 (5 bases). CDR1 and CDR2 from the germline V gene are SSHAT and FNYEAQ (reference sequence). The CDR3 runs 15 residues. CDR3 in amino acids: CASSLVDSDHNEQFF. The DNA for the CDR3 is TGTGCTAGCAGCTTAGTAGATAGCGACCACAATGAGCAGTTCTTC.

This clone was detected a few times. The CDR3 end shows no conserved phenylalanine or tryptophan, and so a read error is likely. The gene calls are TRBV12-3 or TRBV12-4 and TRBJ2-5; perhaps D is TRBD1 or TRBD2 (6 bases each). Trimming removed 9 bases at V and 8 bases at J, with 22 bases between. The CDR3 is made up of 14 amino acids. CDR3: CASRRGSSKDTQYY. The CDR3 DNA is TGTGCCAGTCGGAGGGGGAGCAGTAAGGATACCCAGTACTAC.

This clone came up a few times. This chain connects TRBV6-1 to TRBJ2-1, with a tentative D call TRBD2 (5 bases). The CDR3 is 17 amino acids. The V end lost 8 bases, the J end lost 4 bases, and 24 bases lay between the germline ends. CDR1 and CDR2 from the germline V gene are MNHNS and SASEGT. This CDR3 reads CASLRTVEQAAYNEQFF. Here the CDR3 DNA reads TGTGCCAGCCTAAGAACGGTAGAACAAGCGGCATACAATGAGCAGTTCTTC.

This clone came up a few times. The chain's CDR3 is CASSEGSNQPQHF. The CDR3 DNA follows: TGTGCCAGCAGTGAAGGTAGCAATCAGCCCCAGCATTTT. V and J are TRBV6-1 and TRBJ1-5; D call uncertain. V was trimmed by 1 base and J by 0 bases, leaving 1 base between them. This CDR3 region has 13 residues. The germline CDR1 and CDR2 sequences are MNHNS and SASEGT.

In its sample, this clone ranks as large. The chain combines TRBV6-1 with TRBJ2-6, with D unresolved. V was cut by 6 bases and J by 1 base, with 4 bases left in between. CDR3 length: 13 amino acids. Germline V gene sequence: CDR1 MNHNS, CDR2 SASEGT. The CDR3 region is CASSSSGANVLTF. The DNA of the CDR3 is TGTGCCAGCAGCTCTTCTGGGGCCAACGTCCTGACTTTC.

The rearrangement links TRBV6-1 to TRBJ2-5; 9 nucleotides match TRBD1. CDR3 size: 15 residues. Germline V CDR1 and CDR2: MNHNS, SASEGT. After removal of 6 bases from V and 2 bases from J, the junction contained 7 bases not matched to a gene. DNA for the CDR3: TGTGCCAGCAGGCGGGACAGGGTAGGGCAAGAGACCCAGTACTTC. Its protein product is CASRRDRVGQETQYF.

V usage is TRBV20-1 and J usage is TRBJ2-1, with D perhaps TRBD2 (5 bases). Trimming shortened V by 4 bases and J by 8 bases, and 21 bases separated the two germline ends. The V gene's germline CDR1 is DFQATT and CDR2 SNEGSKA (reference sequence). The CDR3 runs to 15 residues. The CDR3 here is CSAKTDSFWYDEQFF. CDR3 nucleotide sequence: TGCAGTGCTAAGACGGACTCGTTCTGGTACGATGAGCAGTTCTTC.

There are a few counts of this clone. J is TRBJ1-2 and V is TRBV6-5; possibly TRBD1 for D (5 bases). CDR3 length: 16 residues. V lost 1 base, J lost 8 bases, and 20 bases lay in between. Germline V CDR1 and CDR2: MNHEY, SVGAGI. The CDR3 reads CASSYFTTGTTEGYTF. As DNA, the CDR3 is TGTGCCAGCAGTTACTTTACTACCGGGACCACGGAGGGCTACACCTTC.

This clone was picked up a small number of times. This CDR3 is CASRAGRAYNSPLHF. The CDR3 bases are TGTGCCAGCAGGGCCGGACGGGCATATAATTCACCCCTCCACTTT. V usage is TRBV28 and J usage is TRBJ1-6; D unresolved. The CDR3 has 15 residues. V was shortened by 6 bases and J by 4 bases, with 13 bases between the two germline ends. CDR1 MDHEN and CDR2 SYDVKM come from the germline V gene.

Many counts were recorded for this clone. The chain carries TRBV3-1 and TRBJ2-2; TRBD1 matches 9 bases. Unmatched junction bases numbered 2, after V lost 4 bases and J lost 5 bases. Germline lookup yields CDR1 LGHDT and CDR2 YNNKEL (reference sequence). The CDR3 is 14 amino acids. This CDR3 is CASSRGQGTGELFF. The CDR3 region has the DNA TGTGCCAGCAGCCGGGGACAGGGAACCGGGGAGCTGTTTTTT.

This sequence joins TRBV12-3 or TRBV12-4 and TRBJ1-6, with D perhaps TRBD1 (5 bases). Trimming took 3 bases from V and 6 from J, leaving 9 bases between them. The CDR3 runs 14 residues. The CDR3 loop is CASSLTVSNSPLHF. As DNA, the CDR3 is TGTGCCAGCAGTTTGACAGTTTCTAATTCACCCCTCCACTTT.

This chain connects TRBV24-1 to TRBJ2-1, with D possibly being TRBD2 (6 bases). Germline loops: CDR1 KGHDR, CDR2 SFDVKD. Trimming took 10 bases from V and 4 from J, leaving 10 bases between them. The CDR3 totals 12 residues. The CDR3 sequence is CATSGDYNEQFF. In DNA form, the CDR3 reads TGTGCCACTAGCGGCGATTACAATGAGCAGTTCTTC.

This clone was counted only a few times. V and J are TRBV6-2 or TRBV6-3 and TRBJ1-2, with TRBD1 as a possible D gene (5 bases). Germline V gene lookup returns CDR1 MNHEY and CDR2 SVGEGT. The CDR3 has 16 amino acids. Trimming shortened V by 5 bases and J by 6 bases, and 22 bases separated the two germline ends. CDR3 bases: TGTGCCAGCAGTCAAGACCGGGGCCTGAGCGGAAATGGCTACACCTTC. It codes for CASSQDRGLSGNGYTF.